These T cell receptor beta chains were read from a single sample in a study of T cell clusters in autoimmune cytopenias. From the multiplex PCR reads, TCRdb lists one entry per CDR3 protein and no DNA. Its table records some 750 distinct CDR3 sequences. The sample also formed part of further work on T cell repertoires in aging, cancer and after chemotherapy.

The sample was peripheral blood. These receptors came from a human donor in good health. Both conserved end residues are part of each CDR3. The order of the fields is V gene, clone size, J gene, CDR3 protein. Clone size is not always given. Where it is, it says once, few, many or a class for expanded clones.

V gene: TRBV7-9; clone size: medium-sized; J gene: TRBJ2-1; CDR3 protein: CASSPPFGRKSSYNEQFF
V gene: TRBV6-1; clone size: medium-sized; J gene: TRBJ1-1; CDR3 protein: CASRGGGFTEAFF
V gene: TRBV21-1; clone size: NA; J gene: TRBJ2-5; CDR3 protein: CASSRDTRSPETQYF
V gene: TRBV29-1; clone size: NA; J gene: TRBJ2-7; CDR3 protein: CSVGTATYEQYF
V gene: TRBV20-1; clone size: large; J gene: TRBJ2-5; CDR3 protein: CSARDGDGATQYF
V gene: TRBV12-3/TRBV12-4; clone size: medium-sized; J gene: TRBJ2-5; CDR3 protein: CASGSRETQYF
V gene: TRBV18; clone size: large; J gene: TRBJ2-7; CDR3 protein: CASSPGSKGGEQYF
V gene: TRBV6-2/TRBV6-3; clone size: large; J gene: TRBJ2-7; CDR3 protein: CASSGLATSDEQYF
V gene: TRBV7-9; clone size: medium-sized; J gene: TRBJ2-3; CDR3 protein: CASSLLSLLGGPTDTQYF
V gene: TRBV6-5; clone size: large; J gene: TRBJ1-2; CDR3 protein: CASSPAANYGYTF
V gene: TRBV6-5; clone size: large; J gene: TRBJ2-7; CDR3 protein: CASSTPRGRRDEQYF
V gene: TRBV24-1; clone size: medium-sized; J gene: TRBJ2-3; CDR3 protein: CATSDRVAGDTDTQYF
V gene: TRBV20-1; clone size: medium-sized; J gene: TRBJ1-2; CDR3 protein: CSASPWKVGGYTF
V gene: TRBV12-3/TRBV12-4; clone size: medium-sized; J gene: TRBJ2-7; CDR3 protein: CASSSSGSFYEQYF
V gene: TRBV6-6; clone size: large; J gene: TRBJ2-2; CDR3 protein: CASSYLSGGNTGELFF
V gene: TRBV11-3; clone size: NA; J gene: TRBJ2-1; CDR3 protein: CASSPLAGSHNEQFF
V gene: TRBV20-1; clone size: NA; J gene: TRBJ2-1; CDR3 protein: CSARDRGLLSSYNEQFF
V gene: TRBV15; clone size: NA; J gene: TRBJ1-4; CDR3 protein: CATSRKRAGGEKLFF
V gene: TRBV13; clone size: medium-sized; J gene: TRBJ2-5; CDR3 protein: CASSLGSGRRTQYF
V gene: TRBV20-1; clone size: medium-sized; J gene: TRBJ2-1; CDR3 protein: CSARTRGEQFF
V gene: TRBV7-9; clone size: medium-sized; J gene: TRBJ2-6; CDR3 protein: CASSPIQGANVLTF
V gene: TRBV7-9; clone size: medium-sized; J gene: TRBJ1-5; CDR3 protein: CASSLGTGGNQPQHF
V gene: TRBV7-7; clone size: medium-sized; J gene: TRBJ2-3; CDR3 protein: CASSPTGGFTDTQYF
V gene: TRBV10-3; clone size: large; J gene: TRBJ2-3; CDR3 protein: CAISDGQGGTDTQYF
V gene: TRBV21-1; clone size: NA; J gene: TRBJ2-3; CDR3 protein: CASSSPGLEVGGTQYF
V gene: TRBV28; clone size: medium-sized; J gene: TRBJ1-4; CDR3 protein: CASSLLDRLNEKLFF
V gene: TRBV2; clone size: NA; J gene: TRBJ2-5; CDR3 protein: CASSLTGAGVRETQYF